The 23 T cell receptor beta chains given below trace back to one sample, sequenced in a study of blood T cell repertoires in COVID-19 (dated by TCRdb to the early 2020s). The library came from the immunoSEQ multiplex PCR assay. Entries here come from immuneACCESS through TCRdb and include only in-frame sequences with V and J called. Some clones fail to appear in such tables; in the studies checked, an unresolved V gene covers under half of the shortfall, and the cause of the remainder is unknown. This sample has about 88,000 clones in its table, and 90% to 95% of those were observed once. The top ten hold less than 2% of the sample. Material: peripheral blood. All receptors come from a man in his fifties or sixties with acute or convalescent COVID-19.

The chain is built from TRBV20-1 and TRBJ2-5; D is perhaps TRBD2 (6 bases). The CDR3 length is 14 residues. Germline V gene data show CDR1 as DFQATT and CDR2 as SNEGSKA (reference sequence). V was trimmed by 3 bases and J by 3 bases, leaving 14 bases between them. The chain's CDR3 is CSASSSALEETQYF. The DNA for the CDR3 is TGCAGTGCTAGTTCTAGCGCCCTAGAAGAGACCCAGTACTTC.

The V and J genes are TRBV6-5 and TRBJ2-6; weak D call: TRBD1 (6 bases). V gave up 10 bases and J gave up 0 bases, with 13 bases separating them. Germline CDR1 MNHEY, CDR2 SVGAGI. The CDR3 extends over 15 amino acids. CDR3: CATASGVSGANVLTF. DNA of the CDR3: TGTGCCACAGCTTCAGGGGTCTCTGGGGCCAACGTCCTGACTTTC.

The table lists this clone with a count of one. The chain employs TRBV7-8 and TRBJ2-4, with a weak D call TRBD2 (6 bases). Germline lookup yields CDR1 SGHVS and CDR2 FQNEAQ. V lost 5 bases and J lost 6, with 26 bases in between. There are 18 residues in the CDR3. Written as DNA, the CDR3 is TGTGCCAGCAGCCCCGAGGTACAGGAGTATAAGGGAGGAAACATTCAGTACTTC. Translation: CASSPEVQEYKGGNIQYF.

The chain has TRBV29-1 and TRBJ2-7; D not resolved. Germline V gene lookup returns CDR1 SQVTM and CDR2 ANQGSEA. The CDR3 spans 11 residues. For the CDR3, the DNA is TGCAGTGCACCCTACTCCTACGAGCAGTACTTC. This gives the protein CSAPYSYEQYF.

This sequence joins TRBV28 and TRBJ1-5; D is unclear. The CDR3 contains 12 residues. Germline CDR1 and CDR2: MDHEN and SYDVKM. Between the trimmed V and J ends, which lost 6 bases and 4 bases, there was a span of 7 bases. This CDR3 is CASRTANQPQHF. In DNA, the CDR3 is TGTGCCAGCAGGACTGCTAATCAGCCCCAGCATTTT.

The chain employs TRBV5-4 and TRBJ2-7, with unresolved D. This CDR3 region has 15 residues. Trimming pared 1 base from V and 3 bases from J, leaving 14 bases between. Looked up from germline, CDR1 is SGHNT and CDR2 is YYREEE (reference sequence). CDR3 nucleotide sequence: TGTGCCAGCAGCTTGAGCCCGCCTAGTGGCTACGAGCAGTACTTC. Translation gives CASSLSPPSGYEQYF. Filled out from reference TRBV5-4 and TRBJ2-7, the complete variable domain reads ETGVTQSPTHLIKTRGQQVTLRCSSQSGHNTVSWYQQALGQGPQFIFQYYREEENGRGNFPPRFSGLQFPNYSSELNVNALELDDSALYLCASSLSPPSGYEQYFGPGTRLTVT.

This chain joins TRBV2 and TRBJ1-6; tentatively, D is TRBD1 (6 bases). Trimming shortened V by 4 bases and J by 7 bases, and 11 bases separated the two germline ends. Germline V gives CDR1 SNHLY, CDR2 FYNNEI. CDR3 length: 14 residues. The CDR3 DNA reads as TGTGCCAGCAGTGGGGGGGGGCAGAATTCACCCCTCCACTTT. The encoded protein is CASSGGGQNSPLHF.

In this sample, this clone turned up once. This chain connects TRBV19 to TRBJ2-5; 8 positions agree with TRBD1. The trim removed 4 bases at V and 2 bases at J, leaving 6 bases unmatched. Germline-derived CDR1 and CDR2 are LNHDA and SQIVND (reference sequence). This CDR3 has 15 amino acids. The CDR3 sequence is CASSTTGVRQETQYF. The CDR3 coding sequence is TGTGCCAGTAGTACGACAGGGGTTCGGCAAGAGACCCAGTACTTC.

This chain uses TRBV2 with TRBJ1-6; the match to TRBD1 covers 9 bases. CDR3 length: 13 residues. J was trimmed by 6 bases and V by 7 bases; bases with no gene match: 1. CDR1 SNHLY and CDR2 FYNNEI come from the germline V gene. The CDR3 sequence is CASTDRGNSPLHF. The CDR3 DNA sequence: TGTGCCAGCACGGACAGGGGTAATTCACCCCTCCACTTT. Full variable domain (missing parts from reference TRBV2 and TRBJ1-6): EPEVTQTPSHQVTQMGQEVILRCVPISNHLYFYWYRQILGQKVEFLVSFYNNEISEKSEIFDDQFSVERPDGSNFTLKIRSTKLEDSAMYFCASTDRGNSPLHFGNGTRLTVT.

The gene calls are TRBV4-3 and TRBJ2-1; 9 nucleotides align to TRBD2. The CDR3 covers 18 residues. After removal of 0 bases from V and 4 bases from J, the junction contained 10 bases not matched to a gene. Germline values: CDR1 LGHNA, CDR2 YSLEER. The CDR3 nucleotides read TGCGCCAGCAGCCAAGATAGGGCTAGCGGGACATTATACAATGAGCAGTTCTTC. Protein product: CASSQDRASGTLYNEQFF.

Concerning this clone: Additional DNA sequences in this sample encode the identical CDR3. This rearrangement joins TRBV5-1 to TRBJ2-3, with unresolved D. The V gene lost 7 bases and the J gene lost 0 bases, with 12 bases spanning the gap. The germline gives CDR1 SGHRS, CDR2 YFSETQ. The CDR3 length is 14 residues. CDR3 protein: CASCNGTSTDTQYF. The CDR3 DNA reads TGCGCCAGCTGTAATGGTACTAGCACAGATACGCAGTATTTT. Together with reference TRBV5-1 and TRBJ2-3, the CDR3 gives the full variable domain: KAGVTQTPRYLIKTRGQQVTLSCSPISGHRSVSWYQQTPGQGLQFLFEYFSETQRNKGNFPGRFSGRQFSNSRSEMNVSTLELGDSALYLCASCNGTSTDTQYFGPGTRLTVL.

In this sample, this clone turned up a few times. The V call is TRBV11-2, the J call TRBJ2-2, with D perhaps TRBD1 (5 bases). CDR1 and CDR2 (germline): SGHAT, FQNNGV. V was pared by 8 bases and J by 0 bases, with 10 bases between. The CDR3 loop spans 14 amino acids. The CDR3 loop is CASPEGANTGELFF. CDR3 coding DNA: TGTGCCAGCCCCGAAGGGGCGAACACCGGGGAGCTGTTTTTT. The complete variable domain, with remaining parts taken from reference TRBV11-2 and TRBJ2-2, reads EAGVAQSPRYKIIEKRQSVAFWCNPISGHATLYWYQQILGQGPKLLIQFQNNGVVDDSQLPKDRFSAERLKGVDSTLKIQPAKLEDSAVYLCASPEGANTGELFFGEGSRLTVL.

The chain recombines TRBV5-5 with TRBJ1-5, with D perhaps matching TRBD1 (5 bases). CDR1 and CDR2 (germline): SGHKS, YYEKEE (reference sequence). With 3 bases removed from V and 2 bases from J, the gap between germline ends came to 15 bases. This CDR3 is built from 16 residues. In DNA, the CDR3 is TGTGCCAGCAGCTCGGGACTCGTAAGGGGCAATCAGCCCCAGCATTTT. Translation: CASSSGLVRGNQPQHF.

CDR3 DNA sequence: TGTGCCAGTAGTATCGGTGGGGAGGGCACTGAAGCTTTCTTT. This gives the protein CASSIGGEGTEAFF. The chain is built from TRBV19 and TRBJ1-1; D unclear. This CDR3 comprises 14 residues. V was trimmed by 3 bases and J by 4 bases, leaving 12 bases between them. CDR1 is LNHDA, CDR2 SQIVND, per germline (reference sequence).

The CDR3 coding sequence is TGTGCCAGCAGCGCGACAGAGTATAATTCACCCCTCCACTTT. This sequence encodes CASSATEYNSPLHF. This chain connects TRBV7-9 to TRBJ1-6, with D perhaps matching TRBD1 (5 bases). The CDR3 is made up of 14 amino acids. V gave up 5 bases and J gave up 4 bases, with 9 bases separating them. From germline, CDR1 is SEHNR and CDR2 FQNEAQ (reference sequence).

On this clone: At one end the junction does not follow the germline gene, possibly because of a read error. The rearrangement uses TRBV7-7 and TRBJ1-1, with 8 bases identical to TRBD1. Germline CDR1 reads SSHAT; CDR2 reads FNYEAQ (reference sequence). The CDR3 loop spans 15 amino acids. CDR3 in DNA: TGTGCTAGCAGGTACCCCGGGACAGGTAGTCCTGAAGCTTTCTTT. Its protein is CASRYPGTGSPEAFF.

The CDR3 nucleotides are TGTGCCAGCAGCTTGGTGGGAGTGTATCAGCCCCAGCATTTT. Translation: CASSLVGVYQPQHF. The chain employs TRBV5-8 and TRBJ1-5; D gene unclear. This CDR3 comprises 14 residues. Germline values: CDR1 SGHTS, CDR2 YDEGEE. V was pared by 0 bases and J by 5 bases, with 9 bases between. The full variable domain, in which reference TRBV5-8 and TRBJ1-5 provide the parts outside the CDR3, is EAGVTQSPTHLIKTRGQQATLRCSPISGHTSVYWYQQALGLGLQFLLWYDEGEERNRGNFPPRFSGRQFPNYSSELNVNALELEDSALYLCASSLVGVYQPQHFGDGTRLSIL.

The V and J genes are TRBV4-2 and TRBJ1-5, with D uncertain. V lost 3 bases, J lost 4 bases, and 7 bases lay in between. The CDR3 sequence is 13 residues long. CDR1 is LGHNA and CDR2 is YNFKEQ in the germline V gene. In nucleotides, the CDR3 is TGTGCCAGCAGCCAGGAGCTTAATCAGCCCCAGCATTTT. The encoded protein is CASSQELNQPQHF.

The chain is built from TRBV7-6 and TRBJ2-3; perhaps TRBD1 as D (6 bases). Germline lookup yields CDR1 SGHVS and CDR2 FNYEAQ. V dropped 3 bases and J dropped 2 bases, with 9 bases sitting between them. The CDR3 runs to 14 residues. CDR3 nucleotide sequence: TGTGCCAGCAGCTTGACAGGCCCCACAGATACGCAGTATTTT. Protein sequence: CASSLTGPTDTQYF.

The chain employs TRBV11-1 and TRBJ2-3; 12 bases are shared with TRBD2. This CDR3 comprises 12 residues. Germline loops: CDR1 SGHAT, CDR2 FQDESV (reference sequence). The V gene end was trimmed by 5 bases and the J gene end by 14 bases; junction bases not matched to a gene: 5. The CDR3 sequence: CASSPSGRAVYF. The CDR3 DNA reads as TGTGCCAGCAGCCCTAGCGGGAGGGCCGTGTATTTT.

The V and J genes are TRBV5-6 and TRBJ2-1, with no clear D. With 6 bases removed from V and 4 bases from J, the gap between germline ends came to 20 bases. This CDR3 comprises 16 residues. Germline V gene lookup returns CDR1 SGHDT and CDR2 YYEEEE. The CDR3 region is CASTFPQLNGYNEQFF. CDR3 nucleotides: TGTGCCAGCACCTTTCCCCAACTTAACGGTTACAATGAGCAGTTCTTC.

This chain joins TRBV27 and TRBJ1-6; D remains ambiguous. Germline CDR1 MNHEY, CDR2 SMNVEV (reference sequence). Deletions cut 3 bases from V and 8 bases from J, with 14 bases between. The CDR3 contains 15 residues. In DNA form, the CDR3 reads TGTGCCAGCAGTTTCGCGGCCCCTCGGGATTCACCCCTCCACTTT. Translating it yields CASSFAAPRDSPLHF.

The rearrangement joins TRBV6-4 to TRBJ2-3; possibly TRBD2 for D (7 bases). V gave up 7 bases and J gave up 0 bases, with 17 bases separating them. CDR3 length: 16 residues. In germline, CDR1 is MRHNA, CDR2 SNTAGT. The CDR3 region is CASTDIGGASTDTQYF. CDR3 DNA: TGTGCCAGCACCGATATTGGGGGGGCTAGCACAGATACGCAGTATTTT.